A selection of T cell receptor beta chains follows, all from one sample in a study of blood T cell repertoires in COVID-19. Some clones are missing from TCRdb's copy, which holds only in-frame ones; the method was immunoSEQ multiplex PCR. The sample contains about 51,000 clones, 91% of which appear only once. The sequencing input was peripheral blood. All receptors derive from a man aged 45-65 years with acute or convalescent COVID-19. CDR3s include the opening cysteine and the closing phenylalanine or tryptophan. Each record gives: J gene, D gene, clone size, V gene, CDR3 DNA, CDR3 protein. A D gene is named only where the DNA matches it firmly. Clone sizes are given selectively: once, few, many, or a class where the clone is expanded.

TRBJ2-2 | NA | NA | TRBV7-3 | TGTGCCAGCAGCTTAGTCCCTATGAAGAGAGAGTCCGGGGAGCTGTTTTTT | CASSLVPMKRESGELFF
TRBJ1-5 | TRBD1 | few | TRBV28 | TGTGCCAGCAGGCCGGGACAGGGCAATCAGCCCCAGCATTTT | CASRPGQGNQPQHF
TRBJ2-7 | NA | NA | TRBV10-2 | TGCGCCAGCAGGAGTCCCGGGGGCGAGCAGTACTTC | CASRSPGGEQYF
TRBJ2-3 | TRBD2 | once | TRBV10-3 | TGTGCCATCAGTGAGGGGCTAGCGGATACAGATACGCAGTATTTT | CAISEGLADTDTQYF
TRBJ2-2 | NA | few | TRBV4-1 | TGCGCCAACGTTGACAGCGGGGAGCTGTTTTTT | CANVDSGELFF
TRBJ2-7 | NA | NA | TRBV6-5 | TGTGCCAGCAGTTACGGGTCAGGGGCCTACGAGCAGTACTTC | CASSYGSGAYEQYF
TRBJ1-2 | TRBD1 | NA | TRBV7-2 | TGTGCCAGCAGCATTTACAGGGGAAATGGCTACACCTTC | CASSIYRGNGYTF
TRBJ1-1 | TRBD1 | NA | TRBV6-6 | TGTGCCAGCATGTCGAAGGGGGCAGGTTTTGAAGCTTTCTTT | CASMSKGAGFEAFF
TRBJ1-1 | NA | NA | TRBV18 | TGTGCCAGCTCACCATATCGAGAACCCACTGAAGCTTTCTTT | CASSPYREPTEAFF
TRBJ2-7 | TRBD2 | once | TRBV7-2 | TGTGCCAGCAGCTTAGTTAGGTCGGGACTAGCAAAAGAGCAGTACTTC | CASSLVRSGLAKEQYF
TRBJ2-7 | TRBD2 | medium-sized | TRBV10-3 | TGTGCCATCGCGGGAGGGGGCCCGAGCTACGAGCAGTACTTC | CAIAGGGPSYEQYF
TRBJ1-2 | TRBD1 | NA | TRBV4-1 | TGCGCCAGCAGCCAAGACAACCCCGGGACAGGGGGAAACACCTTC | CASSQDNPGTGGNTF
TRBJ1-4 | NA | NA | TRBV3-1/TRBV3-2 | TGTGCCAGCAGCCAACTGCGAGGTGAAAAACTGTTTTTT | CASSQLRGEKLFF
TRBJ2-7 | NA | NA | TRBV18 | TGTGCCAGCTCACCCCGACAGGAGCCTTTGGACGAGCAGTACTTC | CASSPRQEPLDEQYF
TRBJ2-7 | TRBD2 | NA | TRBV6-5 | TGTGCCAGCAGCAACGATGGGACTAGTTACGAGCAGTACTTC | CASSNDGTSYEQYF
TRBJ2-3 | TRBD2 | NA | TRBV15 | TGTGCCACCCAGGTAGGAGCGGGGGCGGAAGATACGCAGTATTTT | CATQVGAGAEDTQYF
TRBJ1-1 | TRBD1 | NA | TRBV10-2 | TGCGCCAGCAGTGAGTCGACAGGGGGGGCTGAAGCTTTCTTT | CASSESTGGAEAFF
TRBJ1-1 | NA | NA | TRBV5-1 | TGCGCCAGCAGCAATGGACAGAACACTGAAGCTTTCTTT | CASSNGQNTEAFF
TRBJ1-2 | NA | NA | TRBV3-1/TRBV3-2 | TGTGCCAGCAGCCAACGGACAGAGTATGGCTACACCTTC | CASSQRTEYGYTF
TRBJ1-2 | TRBD1 | NA | TRBV5-4 | TGTGCCAGCAGCTTGCGACAGGGGACCGTTGGCTACACCTTC | CASSLRQGTVGYTF
TRBJ1-1 | NA | NA | TRBV12-5 | TGTGCTAGTGCTAATAACACTGAAGCTTTCTTT | CASANNTEAFF
TRBJ1-4 | NA | NA | TRBV15 | TGTGCCACCAGCATCTCGTTGGTGGGGGGGGAAAAACTGTTTTTT | CATSISLVGGEKLFF
TRBJ2-7 | TRBD2 | NA | TRBV18 | TGTGCCAGCTCACCACGGCGGGGGGACTTCTACGAGCAGTACTTC | CASSPRRGDFYEQYF
TRBJ1-2 | NA | NA | TRBV11-3 | TGTGCCAGCACTACCAGGACAGCTTCTAACTATGGCTACACCTTC | CASTTRTASNYGYTF
TRBJ1-2 | NA | NA | TRBV28 | TGTGCCAGCAGTTTAAGCAGCCCTAGCATATACCGCTATGGCTACACCTTC | CASSLSSPSIYRYGYTF
TRBJ2-7 | TRBD2 | NA | TRBV6-5 | TGTGCCAGCATAGTAAACGGGGGGACCTACGAGCAGTACTTC | CASIVNGGTYEQYF
TRBJ2-1 | NA | NA | TRBV19 | TGTGCCAGCGCCCAGGGGTGGCACAATGAGCAGTTCTTC | CASAQGWHNEQFF
TRBJ2-2 | NA | NA | TRBV6-5 | TGTGCCAGCAGGACTCCGGGGGACTACACCGGGGAGCTGTTTTTT | CASRTPGDYTGELFF
TRBJ2-5 | TRBD1 | NA | TRBV18 | TGTGCCAGCTCAGGGACAGGGGGCAAAGAGACCCAGTACTTC | CASSGTGGKETQYF
TRBJ2-7 | NA | few | TRBV12-2 | TGTGCAAGTCGCTTAGCTTTCGGGACAGCCTACGAGCAGTACTTC | CASRLAFGTAYEQYF
TRBJ1-1 | TRBD1 | once | TRBV28 | TGTGCCAGCAGTCCATGGACAGGGGGCAGCATGGAAGCTTTCTTT | CASSPWTGGSMEAFF
TRBJ2-7 | TRBD2 | NA | TRBV6-5 | TGTGCCAGCGGGACTCTCGGCGGGGGTTCCTACGAGCAGTACTTC | CASGTLGGGSYEQYF
TRBJ1-2 | TRBD1 | NA | TRBV24-1 | TGTGCCACCAGTGCTGAGAGGACAGGGGGCAACTATGGCTACACCTTC | CATSAERTGGNYGYTF
TRBJ1-1 | TRBD1 | NA | TRBV6-1 | TGTGCCAGCAGTGAACCCGCAGCCGGGACAGGGGGCACTGAAGCTTTCTTT | CASSEPAAGTGGTEAFF
TRBJ2-6 | NA | NA | TRBV28 | TGTGCCAGCAGGGGGGGTTCTGGGGCCAACGTCCTGACTTTC | CASRGGSGANVLTF
TRBJ2-3 | TRBD2 | NA | TRBV5-6 | TGTGCCAGCAGCTTGGATAGCGGGAGAGGCACAGATACGCAGTATTTT | CASSLDSGRGTDTQYF
TRBJ1-1 | NA | NA | TRBV19 | TGTGCCAGTAGTATCGGGGATTTGAGGACTGAAGCTTTCTTT | CASSIGDLRTEAFF
TRBJ1-6 | TRBD1 | NA | TRBV10-1 | TGCGCCAGCAGGGGACAGGGGAACGGTGATTCACCCCTCCACTTT | CASRGQGNGDSPLHF
TRBJ2-2 | TRBD1 | NA | TRBV5-1 | TGCGCCAGCAGCATAGGGGGCGCCGACACCGGGGAGCTGTTTTTT | CASSIGGADTGELFF
TRBJ2-1 | TRBD2 | few | TRBV14 | TGTGCCAGCAGCCCTAGCGGGGGCCTCGGGAATGAGCAGTTCTTC | CASSPSGGLGNEQFF